This T cell receptor (beta chain) appears in the sequencing data of a study of T cells after yellow fever vaccination. TCRdb reprocessed the 5' RACE reads via MiXCR and lists one record per CDR3 protein. Of approximately 350,000 distinct CDR3 sequences in the sample, roughly 10% were seen once. Points on this clonotype: Its target is not known.

Study-level findings and limits: Clones that expanded after primary vaccination mostly reappeared after the booster (less than 98% CD4, roughly 87% CD8). Across the CD4 and CD8 compartments, a small share of clonotypes was present in both.

Germline values: CDR1 SGHRS, CDR2 YFSETQ. Trimming took 0 bases from V and 7 from J; bases not matched to a gene: 9. The CDR3 sequence is 16 residues long. The gene calls are TRBV5-1 and TRBJ2-1, with TRBD2 identical over 8 bases. Sequenced material: PBMCs, taken on the day of the first yellow fever vaccination. This TCR came from a man younger than 35 who received the YFV17D yellow fever vaccine. The CDR3 is CASSLVSGGAKNEQFF. In nucleotides, the CDR3 is TGCGCCAGCAGCTTGGTGTCCGGGGGGGCCAAGAATGAGCAGTTCTTC. Drawing the rest from reference TRBV5-1 and TRBJ2-1, the complete variable domain is KAGVTQTPRYLIKTRGQQVTLSCSPISGHRSVSWYQQTPGQGLQFLFEYFSETQRNKGNFPGRFSGRQFSNSRSEMNVSTLELGDSALYLCASSLVSGGAKNEQFFGPGTRLTVL.